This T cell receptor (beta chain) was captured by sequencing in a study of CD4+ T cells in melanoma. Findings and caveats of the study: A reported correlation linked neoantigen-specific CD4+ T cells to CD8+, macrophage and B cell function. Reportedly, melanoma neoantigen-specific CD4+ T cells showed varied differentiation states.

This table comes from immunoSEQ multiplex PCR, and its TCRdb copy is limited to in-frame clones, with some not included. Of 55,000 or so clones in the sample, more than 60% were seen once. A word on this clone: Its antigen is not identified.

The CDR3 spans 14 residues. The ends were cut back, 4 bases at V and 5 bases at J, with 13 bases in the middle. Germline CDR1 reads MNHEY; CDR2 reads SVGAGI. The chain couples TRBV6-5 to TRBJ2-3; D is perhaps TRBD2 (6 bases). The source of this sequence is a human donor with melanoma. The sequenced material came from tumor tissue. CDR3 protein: CASSFMLGRDTQYF. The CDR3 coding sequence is TGTGCCAGCAGTTTCATGCTCGGGAGAGATACGCAGTATTTT.